This T cell receptor (beta chain) was recorded in a study of T cell responses to AZD1222 COVID-19 vaccine. Whole-study context: Samples with a second dose at about 4 or about 12 weeks were pooled together.

This table comes from immunoSEQ multiplex PCR, and its TCRdb copy is limited to in-frame clones, with some not included. In the table there are roughly 150,000 clones, under 95% of which are singletons. This CDR3 has 16 residues. CDR1 and CDR2 from the germline V gene are SGHDT and YYEEEE. Trimming stripped 1 base from V and 9 bases from J, with 19 bases between. Overall study results and limits: As reported, nearly half of all spike-specific TCRs target variant regions that are unmutated. Spike-wide coverage was observed for vaccine-associated CD4 TCRs, with dominant responses at 160-218 and 743-854. Recipients of two AZD1222 doses showed rising Spike-specific TCR breadth and depth.

Notes on this clone: Its antigen is still unknown.

This material consisted of peripheral blood, taken on day 0 of AZD1222 vaccination. The receptor was derived from an adult in good health. The rearrangement links TRBV5-6 to TRBJ2-2, with D perhaps TRBD1 (6 bases). The CDR3 loop is CASSLNTGSLGRELFF. CDR3 nucleotide sequence: TGTGCCAGCAGCTTGAATACAGGGTCCCTGGGGAGGGAGCTGTTTTTT.